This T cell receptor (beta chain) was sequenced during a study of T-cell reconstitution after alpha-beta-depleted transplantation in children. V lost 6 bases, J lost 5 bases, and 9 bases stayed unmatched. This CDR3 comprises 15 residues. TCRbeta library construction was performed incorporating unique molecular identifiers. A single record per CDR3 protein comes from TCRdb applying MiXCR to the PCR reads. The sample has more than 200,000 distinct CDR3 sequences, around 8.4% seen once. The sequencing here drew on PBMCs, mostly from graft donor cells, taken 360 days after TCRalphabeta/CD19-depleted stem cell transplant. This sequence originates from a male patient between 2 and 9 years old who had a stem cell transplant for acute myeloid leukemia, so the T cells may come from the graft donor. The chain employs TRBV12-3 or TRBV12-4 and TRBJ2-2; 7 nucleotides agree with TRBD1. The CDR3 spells CASSFYAQGTGELFF. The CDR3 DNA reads TGTGCCAGCAGCTTTTACGCACAGGGGACCGGGGAGCTGTTTTTT.